These 18 T cell receptor beta chains originate from one sample sequenced in a study of blood T cell repertoires in COVID-19. Sequencing used immunoSEQ multiplex PCR; TCRdb keeps in-frame clones, though not all of them. The sample records about 130,000 clones, roughly 86% being singletons. Sequencing was done on a sample of peripheral blood. These receptors originate from an older woman with acute or convalescent COVID-19.

As concerns this clone: Other DNA sequences in this sample translate to the same CDR3. The V gene is TRBV3-1 (or the pseudogene TRBV3-2), the J gene TRBJ1-1; D may be TRBD1 (5 bases). The V end lost 2 bases, the J end lost 5 bases, and 6 bases lay between the germline ends. CDR1 is LGHDT and CDR2 is YNNKEL in the germline V gene (reference sequence). The CDR3 runs to 12 residues. The CDR3 here is CASSQRGTEAFF. CDR3 DNA sequence: TGTGCCAGCAGCCAAAGGGGAACTGAAGCTTTCTTT.

The J gene is TRBJ2-2, the V gene TRBV5-1, with 8 bases lining up with TRBD1. The trim removed 4 bases at V and 7 bases at J, leaving 6 bases unmatched. Germline V lookup: CDR1 SGHRS, CDR2 YFSETQ. The CDR3 sequence is 14 residues long. The chain's CDR3 is CASSTGQGSGELFF. The CDR3 bases are TGCGCCAGCAGCACTGGACAGGGCAGCGGGGAGCTGTTTTTT. Drawing the rest from reference TRBV5-1 and TRBJ2-2, the complete variable domain is KAGVTQTPRYLIKTRGQQVTLSCSPISGHRSVSWYQQTPGQGLQFLFEYFSETQRNKGNFPGRFSGRQFSNSRSEMNVSTLELGDSALYLCASSTGQGSGELFFGEGSRLTVL.

The chain combines TRBV19 with TRBJ1-5; possibly TRBD1 for D (5 bases). Deletions cut 7 bases from V and 3 bases from J, with 16 bases between. The CDR3 extends over 15 amino acids. Germline V lookup: CDR1 LNHDA, CDR2 SQIVND (reference sequence). The CDR3 DNA reads TGTGCCAGTACCGACAGCATGGAACCCAATCAGCCCCAGCATTTT. Protein product: CASTDSMEPNQPQHF.

This clone showed up just a few times. Other nucleotide sequences in the sample specify the same CDR3. The rearrangement links TRBV6-5 to TRBJ1-2; the match to TRBD1 covers 9 bases. The CDR3 consists of 13 residues. Trimming removed 5 bases from V and 3 bases from J; junction bases left unmatched: 1. Germline assignment: CDR1 MNHEY and CDR2 SVGAGI. This CDR3 reads CASSRDRDYGYTF. The CDR3 DNA reads as TGTGCCAGCAGTCGGGACAGGGACTATGGCTACACCTTC.

This clone appeared once. V gene TRBV11-1 combines with J gene TRBJ2-1; 9 bases align to TRBD2. The trim removed 1 base at V and 8 bases at J, leaving 9 bases unmatched. The CDR3 spans 16 residues. Germline V lookup: CDR1 SGHAT, CDR2 FQDESV (reference sequence). The DNA for the CDR3 is TGTGCCAGCAGCTTAGAAGGCGGGAGGGCCACAGATGAGCAGTTCTTC. Protein product: CASSLEGGRATDEQFF.

J is TRBJ2-3 and V is TRBV28; tentative D call: TRBD1 (5 bases). The V gene's germline CDR1 is MDHEN and CDR2 SYDVKM. Trimming cost V 5 bases and J 3 bases, with 12 bases left between them. The CDR3 totals 14 residues. This CDR3 is CASSQGGRTDTQYF. CDR3 in DNA: TGTGCCAGCAGTCAGGGTGGTCGGACAGATACGCAGTATTTT. The variable domain in full, with the rest retrieved from reference TRBV28 and TRBJ2-3, is DVKVTQSSRYLVKRTGEKVFLECVQDMDHENMFWYRQDPGLGLRLIYFSYDVKMKEKGDIPEGYSVSREKKERFSLILESASTNQTSMYLCASSQGGRTDTQYFGPGTRLTVL.

This sequence joins TRBV15 and TRBJ1-5; D unresolved. Deletions cut 4 bases from V and 2 bases from J, with 12 bases between. The germline gives CDR1 LNHNV, CDR2 YYDKDF (reference sequence). CDR3 size: 15 residues. This CDR3 is CATSTSLAGNQPQHF. CDR3 DNA: TGTGCCACCAGCACCAGCTTGGCGGGCAATCAGCCCCAGCATTTT.

This clone occurred a few times. V gene TRBV19 combines with J gene TRBJ1-5; weak D call: TRBD1 (5 bases). CDR1 is LNHDA and CDR2 is SQIVND in the germline V gene (reference sequence). V was cut by 0 bases and J by 4 bases, with 10 bases left in between. The CDR3 covers 15 residues. CDR3 residues: CASSIDGRVNQPQHF. Written as DNA, the CDR3 is TGTGCCAGTAGTATAGATGGCAGGGTGAATCAGCCCCAGCATTTT. Full variable domain (remainder filled in from reference TRBV19 and TRBJ1-5): DGGITQSPKYLFRKEGQNVTLSCEQNLNHDAMYWYRQDPGQGLRLIYYSQIVNDFQKGDIAEGYSVSREKKESFPLTVTSAQKNPTAFYLCASSIDGRVNQPQHFGDGTRLSIL.

This rearrangement joins TRBV6-5 to TRBJ1-5, with D possibly matching TRBD1 (5 bases). V was pared by 9 bases and J by 4 bases, with 7 bases between. The CDR3 runs to 11 residues. Germline CDR1 and CDR2: MNHEY and SVGAGI. This chain's CDR3 is CARGQNQPQHF. CDR3 DNA sequence: TGTGCCAGGGGGCAAAATCAGCCCCAGCATTTT.

This clone was seen just once. The rearrangement links TRBV19 to TRBJ1-5; D gene ambiguous. V was shortened by 6 bases and J by 15 bases, with 18 bases between the two germline ends. This CDR3 is 12 amino acids long. Germline CDR1 LNHDA, CDR2 SQIVND (reference sequence). In DNA form, the CDR3 reads TGTGCCAGTAGCCGCCGGTCCGGGGATGTGCATTTT. Translating it yields CASSRRSGDVHF.

The rearrangement uses TRBV5-1 and TRBJ2-3; 8 bases fit TRBD2. The V gene's germline CDR1 is SGHRS and CDR2 YFSETQ. This CDR3 has 17 amino acids. V lost 0 bases to trimming and J lost 0 bases; unmatched junction nucleotides: 6. The CDR3 region has the DNA TGCGCCAGCAGCTTGGCTCCACTAGCGGCTAGCACAGATACGCAGTATTTT. It is translated as CASSLAPLAASTDTQYF.

The chain combines TRBV2 with TRBJ1-1; 7 bases map to TRBD1. Germline-derived CDR1 and CDR2 are SNHLY and FYNNEI. The V segment lost 4 bases and the J segment 1 base; nucleotides outside the gene matches: 9. The CDR3 extends over 16 amino acids. CDR3 loop: CASSALMTGRNTEAFF. In DNA form, the CDR3 reads TGTGCCAGCAGTGCGCTTATGACAGGGCGGAACACTGAAGCTTTCTTT.

This chain links TRBV5-1 with TRBJ1-1; possibly TRBD1 for D (5 bases). This CDR3 region has 14 residues. Trimming removed 3 bases from V and 6 bases from J, with 15 bases in between. Germline assignment: CDR1 SGHRS and CDR2 YFSETQ. CDR3 residues: CASSSFGGDPEAFF. As DNA, the CDR3 is TGCGCCAGCAGCTCGTTCGGGGGGGACCCTGAAGCTTTCTTT.

This chain uses TRBV27 with TRBJ2-5, with TRBD2 identical over 8 bases. Germline CDR1 MNHEY, CDR2 SMNVEV (reference sequence). After removal of 7 bases from V and 0 bases from J, the junction contained 7 bases not matched to a gene. The CDR3 consists of 15 residues. DNA for the CDR3: TGTGCCAGCACCGGACCGGGGGGGGACCAAGAGACCCAGTACTTC. Its protein product is CASTGPGGDQETQYF.

The CDR3 protein is CASSVAQDPYNEQFF. The CDR3 DNA follows: TGTGCCAGCAGCGTAGCACAGGATCCCTACAATGAGCAGTTCTTC. The chain employs TRBV9 and TRBJ2-1, with a possible D match to TRBD1 (5 bases). The CDR3 sequence is 15 residues long. Deletions cut 0 bases from V and 2 bases from J, with 9 bases between. Germline lookup yields CDR1 SGDLS and CDR2 YYNGEE.

This clone was recorded once. V gene TRBV6-5 combines with J gene TRBJ1-2, with TRBD1 identical over 7 bases. Germline CDR1 reads MNHEY; CDR2 reads SVGAGI. Trimming took 0 bases from V and 4 from J; bases not matched to a gene: 2. The CDR3 spans 14 residues. The CDR3: CASSYSAGGYGYTF. CDR3 bases: TGTGCCAGCAGTTACTCAGCAGGGGGCTATGGCTACACCTTC.

The chain carries TRBV24-1 and TRBJ2-5; 10 nucleotides align to TRBD1. Unmatched junction bases numbered 10, after V lost 5 bases and J lost 2 bases. CDR3 length equals 17 residues. The germline CDR1 and CDR2 sequences are KGHDR and SFDVKD. CDR3 bases: TGTGCCACCAGTGCTCCCGGGACAGGGGACGTGCAAGAGACCCAGTACTTC. Translation: CATSAPGTGDVQETQYF.

This chain connects TRBV28 to TRBJ2-1, with 8 nucleotides matching TRBD2. The CDR3 covers 16 residues. With V trimmed by 10 bases and J by 4 bases, 15 bases remained unmatched. Germline CDR1 reads MDHEN; CDR2 reads SYDVKM. The CDR3, as DNA: TGTGCCACCGCTTGGGCTAGCGGGCGATATTACAATGAGCAGTTCTTC. It is translated as CATAWASGRYYNEQFF.